This T cell receptor beta chain was sequenced for a study of CD8 T cells in ankylosing spondylitis (dated by TCRdb to about 2017). About the investigation overall: T cell receptor beta repertoires were profiled in healthy donors and ankylosing spondylitis patients so that disease-linked TCR variants could be found. In total, the full study cohort was made up of nearly 110 healthy donors and about two dozen ankylosing spondylitis patients. Peripheral blood samples were taken, and synovial fluid was additionally collected from ankylosing spondylitis patients. The paper's findings and limits, for the study overall: Some of the motif variants had been reported before in the synovial fluid and blood of reactive arthritis patients, a finding that suggests common disease-initiation mechanisms. According to the report, matched synovial fluid samples from ankylosing spondylitis patients were significantly enriched for the disease-linked clones. The disease-linked clones had a CD8+ phenotype and were found at relatively low frequencies in peripheral blood. A TCR beta motif made up of several highly homologous amino acid variants appeared to be characteristic of blood from ankylosing spondylitis patients.

This clonotype occurred many times. Which antigen it targets is not known. Per-base qualities were not stored, and no clone one base away is much larger. Deletion took 3 bases off V and 6 bases off J, with a span of 13 bases between the germline ends. From the germline V gene, CDR1 is SGDLS and CDR2 is YYNGEE. From its cysteine to its phenylalanine, the CDR3 spans 14 amino acids. CDR3 DNA only is kept here, 42 bases in frame from base 1. The sample was run on an Illumina HiSeq 2500. Quantitative 5'-RACE with molecular barcodes was used to prepare TCR beta libraries. On the authors' methods: A new computational method, built on a probabilistic model of VDJ rearrangement, was used to identify disease-linked TCR variants. TCRdb reanalyzed the raw reads on its own, using fastp at Q25 for trimming and MiXCR for clone calling, and kept in-frame beta chains. Entries that share a CDR3 protein sequence are merged under the most common genes and DNA. TCRdb's processing, not the study's, gives the V and J calls here. This sample lists 300,000 to 350,000 distinct CDR3 sequences; roughly 20% were detected once. 3.5% of the sample lies in the top ten.

The sequence joins TRBV9 to TRBJ1-5; no D segment can be confidently identified. The clonotype comes from a female donor with ankylosing spondylitis or in good health (not recorded which). Sequencing was done on a sample of blood, either unsorted or a sorted T cell fraction (not recorded which). The CDR3 region: CASSAREGSQPQHF. The nucleotide sequence reads as follows: TGTGCCAGCAGCGCGAGGGAAGGGTCTCAGCCCCAGCATTTT.